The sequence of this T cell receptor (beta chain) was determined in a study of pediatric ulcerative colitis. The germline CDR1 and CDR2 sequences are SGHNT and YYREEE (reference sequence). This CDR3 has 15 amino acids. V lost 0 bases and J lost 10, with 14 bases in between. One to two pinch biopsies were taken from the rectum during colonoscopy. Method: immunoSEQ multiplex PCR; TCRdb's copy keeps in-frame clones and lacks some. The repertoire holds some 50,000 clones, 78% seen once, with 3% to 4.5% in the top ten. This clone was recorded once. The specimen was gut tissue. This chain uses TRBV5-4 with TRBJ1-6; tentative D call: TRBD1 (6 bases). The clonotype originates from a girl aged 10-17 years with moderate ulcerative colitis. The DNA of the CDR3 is TGTGCCAGCAGCTTGGATTGGGGGCTTGGCTCACCCCTCCACTTT. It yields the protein CASSLDWGLGSPLHF.